The rows below give T cell receptor beta chains drawn from one sample of a study of T-cell memory formation after mild COVID-19. Using its own MiXCR run on the 5' RACE reads, TCRdb lists one record per CDR3 protein. The table records 300,000 to 350,000 distinct CDR3 sequences, 10% to 15% of them present only once. What was sequenced was PBMCs or a T cell subset sorted from them (not recorded which). The receptors derive from a young man who had mild COVID-19 (a few samples of this study predate the infection). Cell type and time point are not known. Each CDR3 is given without its conserved first and last residue.

j_call: TRBJ1-1
v_call: TRBV21-1
cdr3_aa: ASSNLLFFADTEAF

j_call: TRBJ2-6
v_call: TRBV7-8
cdr3_aa: ASSLHTGSGANVLT

j_call: TRBJ1-1
v_call: TRBV20-1
cdr3_aa: SARPRGTEAF

j_call: TRBJ1-1
v_call: TRBV7-2
cdr3_aa: ASSRTPNTEAF

j_call: TRBJ2-2
v_call: TRBV7-8
cdr3_aa: ASSVTGMNTGELF

j_call: TRBJ2-1
v_call: TRBV5-1
cdr3_aa: ASSSPQGLANEQF

j_call: TRBJ1-3
v_call: TRBV4-1
cdr3_aa: ASSQGQAAGNTIY

j_call: TRBJ2-5
v_call: TRBV18
cdr3_aa: ASSLFGKETQY

j_call: TRBJ2-7
v_call: TRBV29-1
cdr3_aa: SVEGAGYEQY

j_call: TRBJ1-4
v_call: TRBV28
cdr3_aa: ASSLGPGAGEKLF

j_call: TRBJ2-5
v_call: TRBV6-6
cdr3_aa: ASSYGAGGTETQY

j_call: TRBJ1-2
v_call: TRBV5-1
cdr3_aa: ASSLAMQGRGYT

j_call: TRBJ2-3
v_call: TRBV7-9
cdr3_aa: ASSTSDAGGQDTQY

j_call: TRBJ1-2
v_call: TRBV7-2
cdr3_aa: ASSRRQESYT

j_call: TRBJ2-3
v_call: TRBV6-5
cdr3_aa: ASSYSRGGTDTQY

j_call: TRBJ1-1
v_call: TRBV24-1
cdr3_aa: ANTTRGAGAEAF

j_call: TRBJ1-1
v_call: TRBV5-1
cdr3_aa: ASSLAGTGRESDTEAF

j_call: TRBJ1-2
v_call: TRBV7-9
cdr3_aa: ASSLGAGALGGYT

j_call: TRBJ1-1
v_call: TRBV6-2/TRBV6-3
cdr3_aa: ASRNSGTTVTAF

j_call: TRBJ2-1
v_call: TRBV24-1
cdr3_aa: ATSDSVTPYNEQF

j_call: TRBJ2-3
v_call: TRBV6-5
cdr3_aa: ASSYINTDTQY

j_call: TRBJ2-5
v_call: TRBV24-1
cdr3_aa: ATSDGTHRYQETQY

j_call: TRBJ2-3
v_call: TRBV12-3/TRBV12-4
cdr3_aa: ASSLIGSGGADTQY

j_call: TRBJ1-1
v_call: TRBV7-6
cdr3_aa: ASTSAGEGNTEAF

j_call: TRBJ2-6
v_call: TRBV18
cdr3_aa: ASSEKANVLT

j_call: TRBJ2-5
v_call: TRBV6-5
cdr3_aa: ASSYKGFQETQY

j_call: TRBJ1-1
v_call: TRBV20-1
cdr3_aa: SAPPAGYAEAF

j_call: TRBJ2-5
v_call: TRBV6-1
cdr3_aa: ASSDPFRAAELETQY

j_call: TRBJ2-1
v_call: TRBV4-1
cdr3_aa: ASSQNGLEQF

j_call: TRBJ1-3
v_call: TRBV25-1
cdr3_aa: ASSGAGYSGNTIY

j_call: TRBJ1-1
v_call: TRBV6-2/TRBV6-3
cdr3_aa: ASSYVGTGGNTEAF

j_call: TRBJ1-1
v_call: TRBV19
cdr3_aa: ASSIATTDFQAF

j_call: TRBJ2-3
v_call: TRBV5-1
cdr3_aa: ASSFQGTPTDTQY